The present T cell receptor beta chain was sequenced within a study of cytomegalovirus exposure and HLA in healthy donors. For the study at large: Earlier, roughly 120 million unique TCR beta sequences were recovered from approximately 200 million T cells by an analysis. Whole-study results and caveats: Later analysis found that TCR beta chains associated with HLA were more clonally expanded than other, equally common chains. Highly shared sequence variants in one cluster were likely a sequencing artifact.

The PCR employed 60 Vbeta primers together with 13 Jbeta primers. Repertoires were generated with immunoSEQ multiplex PCR, while TCRdb's copy carries only in-frame clones and drops some. The table lists 230,000 or so clones, over 90% of them singletons, with roughly 1.6% in the top ten. This clone was recorded only once. The antigen remains unidentified. The CDR3 loop spans 11 amino acids. The germline V and J ends were trimmed by 0 bases and 10 bases, with 9 bases remaining between them. Germline V gene data show CDR1 as GTSNPN and CDR2 as SVGIG (reference sequence). What was sequenced was PBMCs. The genes are TRBV30 and TRBJ1-1; TRBD1 is a possible D gene (5 bases). The source is a girl between 2 and 10 years old in good health and CMV-seronegative. The CDR3 sequence is CAWSVGRGAFF. For the CDR3, the DNA is TGTGCCTGGAGTGTCGGGAGGGGAGCTTTCTTT. Combining the CDR3 with reference TRBV30 and TRBJ1-1 gives the whole variable domain SQTIHQWPATLVQPVGSPLSLECTVEGTSNPNLYWYRQAAGRGLQLLFYSVGIGQISSEVPQNLSASRPQDRQFILSSKKLLLSDSGFYLCAWSVGRGAFFGQGTRLTVV.